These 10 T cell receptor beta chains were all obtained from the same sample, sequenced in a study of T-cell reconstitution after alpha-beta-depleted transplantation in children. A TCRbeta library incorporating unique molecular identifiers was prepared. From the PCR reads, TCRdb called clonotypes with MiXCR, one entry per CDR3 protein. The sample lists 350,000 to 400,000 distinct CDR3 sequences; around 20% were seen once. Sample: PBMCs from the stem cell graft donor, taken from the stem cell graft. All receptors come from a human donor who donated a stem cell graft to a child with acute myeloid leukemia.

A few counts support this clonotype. For the CDR3, the DNA is TGTGCCATCGGGGGAATGGGCACTGAAGCTTTCTTT. This codes for CAIGGMGTEAFF. The chain is built from TRBV10-3 and TRBJ1-1, with D maybe TRBD1 (5 bases). The CDR3 is 12 amino acids. Germline values: CDR1 ENHRY, CDR2 SYGVKD. V lost 8 bases and J 4 bases, leaving 11 bases between the germline ends.

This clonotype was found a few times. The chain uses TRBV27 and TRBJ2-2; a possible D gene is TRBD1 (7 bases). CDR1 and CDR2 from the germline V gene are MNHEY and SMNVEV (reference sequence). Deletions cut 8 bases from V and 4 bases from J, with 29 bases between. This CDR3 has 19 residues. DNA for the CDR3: TGTGCCAGCGCTATCCCAGGGGGGAGCAGGGGCCGGATCACCGGGGAGCTGTTTTTT. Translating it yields CASAIPGGSRGRITGELFF.

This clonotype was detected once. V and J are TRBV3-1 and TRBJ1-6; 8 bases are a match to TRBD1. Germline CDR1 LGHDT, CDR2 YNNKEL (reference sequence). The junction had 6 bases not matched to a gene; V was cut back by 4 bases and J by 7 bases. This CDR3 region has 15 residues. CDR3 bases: TGTGCCAGCAGCCCAAGGACAGGGCGGAATTCACCCCTCCACTTT. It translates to CASSPRTGRNSPLHF.

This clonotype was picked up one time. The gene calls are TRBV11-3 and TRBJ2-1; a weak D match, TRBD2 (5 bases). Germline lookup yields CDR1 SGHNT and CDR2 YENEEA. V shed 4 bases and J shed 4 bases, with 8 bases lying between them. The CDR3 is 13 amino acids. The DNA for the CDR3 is TGTGCCAGCAGCTCTGAGGGTTACAATGAGCAGTTCTTC. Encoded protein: CASSSEGYNEQFF.

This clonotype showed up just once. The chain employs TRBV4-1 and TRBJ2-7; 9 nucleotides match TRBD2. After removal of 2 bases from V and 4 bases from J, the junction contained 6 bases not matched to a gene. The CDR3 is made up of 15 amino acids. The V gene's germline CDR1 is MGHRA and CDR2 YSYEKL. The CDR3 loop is CASSQSLAGVYEQYF. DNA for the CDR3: TGCGCCAGCAGCCAATCCTTAGCGGGAGTGTACGAGCAGTACTTC.

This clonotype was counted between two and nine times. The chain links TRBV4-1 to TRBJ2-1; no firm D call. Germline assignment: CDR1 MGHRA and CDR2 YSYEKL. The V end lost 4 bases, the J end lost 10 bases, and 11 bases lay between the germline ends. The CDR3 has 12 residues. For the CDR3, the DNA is TGCGCCAGCAGCCCCGGACCTAGGGAGCAGTTCTTC. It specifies CASSPGPREQFF.

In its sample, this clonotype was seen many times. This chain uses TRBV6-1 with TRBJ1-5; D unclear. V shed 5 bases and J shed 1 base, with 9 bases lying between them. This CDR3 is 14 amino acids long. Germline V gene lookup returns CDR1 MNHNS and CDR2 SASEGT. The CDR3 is CASSPTDSNQPQHF. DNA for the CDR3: TGTGCCAGCAGTCCAACCGACAGCAATCAGCCCCAGCATTTT.

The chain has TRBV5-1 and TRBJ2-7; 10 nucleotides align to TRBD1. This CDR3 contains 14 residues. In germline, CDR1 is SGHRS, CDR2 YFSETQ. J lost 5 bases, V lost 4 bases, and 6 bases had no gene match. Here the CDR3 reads CASSPGQGKNEQYF. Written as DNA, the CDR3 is TGCGCCAGCAGCCCGGGACAGGGGAAGAACGAGCAGTACTTC.

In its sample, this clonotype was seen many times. CDR3 coding DNA: TGTGCCATCGGAACAGGGGGCACCGGGGAGCTGTTTTTT. It encodes CAIGTGGTGELFF. This chain connects TRBV10-3 to TRBJ2-2; 8 bases are a match to TRBD1. With 8 bases clipped from V and 4 bases from J, the junction kept 3 bases outside the gene matches. The CDR3 length is 13 residues. Germline V gene data show CDR1 as ENHRY and CDR2 as SYGVKD.

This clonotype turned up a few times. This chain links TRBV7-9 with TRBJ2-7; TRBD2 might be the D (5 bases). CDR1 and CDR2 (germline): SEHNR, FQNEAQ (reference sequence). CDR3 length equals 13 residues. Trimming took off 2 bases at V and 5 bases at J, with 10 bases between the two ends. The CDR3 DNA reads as TGTGCCAGCAGCTTAAATCCGAGGGACGAGCAGTACTTC. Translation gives CASSLNPRDEQYF. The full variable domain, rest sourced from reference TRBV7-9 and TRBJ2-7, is DTGVSQNPRHKITKRGQNVTFRCDPISEHNRLYWYRQTLGQGPEFLTYFQNEAQLEKSRLLSDRFSAERPKGSFSTLEIQRTEQGDSAMYLCASSLNPRDEQYFGPGTRLTVT.